These 27 T cell receptor beta chains came from one sample sequenced in a study of T cells in Graves' hyperthyroidism and ophthalmopathy. Amplified regions were TCR beta CDR3 sequences from RNA transcripts. The study used the HTBI primer set for a first-round RT-PCR of the TCR CDR3. MiXCR, run by TCRdb on the multiplex PCR reads, gives a single entry per CDR3 protein. The sample includes about 250,000 distinct CDR3 sequences, over 20% of them seen just once. Material for sequencing was blood. These receptors were obtained from a middle-aged woman with Graves' ophthalmopathy.

This clonotype came up many times. The chain joins TRBV2 to TRBJ2-7; perhaps TRBD1 as D (6 bases). The V end lost 8 bases, the J end lost 3 bases, and 17 bases lay between the germline ends. Germline CDR1 and CDR2: SNHLY and FYNNEI. This CDR3 has 14 residues. The DNA of the CDR3 is TGTGCCAGCCAGCAAGAGACAGGCAACTACGAGCAGTACTTC. Its translation is CASQQETGNYEQYF.

This clonotype was counted ten times or more. The chain is built from TRBV19 and TRBJ1-1; 8 nucleotides agree with TRBD1. CDR1 is LNHDA and CDR2 is SQIVND in the germline V gene (reference sequence). CDR3 size: 15 residues. V was clipped by 7 bases and J by 0 bases; unmatched bases: 7. The CDR3 sequence is CASTRQGRMNTEAFF. The CDR3 DNA follows: TGTGCCAGTACCCGACAGGGGCGTATGAACACTGAAGCTTTCTTT.

This clonotype appeared many times. V and J are TRBV19 and TRBJ1-2; no reliable D call. CDR1 and CDR2 (germline): LNHDA, SQIVND (reference sequence). The CDR3 length is 15 residues. Trimming stripped 3 bases from V and 5 bases from J, with 16 bases between. CDR3 sequence: CASSILGEVNYGYTF. CDR3 in DNA: TGTGCCAGTAGTATTCTGGGAGAAGTAAATTATGGCTACACCTTC.

This chain uses TRBV30 with TRBJ2-7; D is possibly TRBD1 (5 bases). The V gene lost 0 bases and the J gene lost 4 bases, with 10 bases spanning the gap. Germline V lookup: CDR1 GTSNPN, CDR2 SVGIG (reference sequence). The CDR3 is 13 amino acids. The CDR3 loop reads CAWSVGQAYEQYF. DNA for the CDR3: TGTGCCTGGAGTGTGGGGCAGGCGTACGAGCAGTACTTC.

This clonotype has only one observation. The rearrangement joins TRBV28 to TRBJ1-1; TRBD1 is a possible D gene (5 bases). V lost 3 bases and J lost 6, with 11 bases in between. Germline lookup yields CDR1 MDHEN and CDR2 SYDVKM. The CDR3 totals 13 residues. The chain's CDR3 is CASSLSGVSEAFF. The DNA of the CDR3 is TGTGCCAGCAGTTTGTCGGGGGTCTCTGAAGCTTTCTTT.

This clonotype was observed at least ten times. V usage is TRBV7-2 and J usage is TRBJ1-1; TRBD1 might be the D (5 bases). Trimming removed 5 bases at V and 0 bases at J, with 10 bases between. Germline lookup yields CDR1 SGHTA and CDR2 FQGNSA. This CDR3 spans 14 amino acids. CDR3 coding DNA: TGTGCCAGCAGCGTTTGGGGGATGAACACTGAAGCTTTCTTT. Amino acids: CASSVWGMNTEAFF. Together with reference TRBV7-2 and TRBJ1-1, the CDR3 gives the full variable domain: GAGVSQSPSNKVTEKGKDVELRCDPISGHTALYWYRQSLGQGLEFLIYFQGNSAPDKSGLPSDRFSAERTGGSVSTLTIQRTQQEDSAVYLCASSVWGMNTEAFFGQGTRLTVV.

This clonotype was seen only a few times. One junction end disagrees with the germline gene, perhaps due to a read error. The chain carries TRBV30 and TRBJ1-2, with 10 bases fitting TRBD1. The CDR3 covers 16 residues. CDR1 is GTSNPN, CDR2 SVGIG, per germline (reference sequence). CDR3 DNA: TGTGCCCGGAGTGGGACAGGGGCCGCTAAGATTGATGGCTACACCTTC. It encodes CARSGTGAAKIDGYTF.

The gene calls are TRBV4-2 and TRBJ1-2; D is unclear. V gave up 0 bases and J gave up 8 bases, with 10 bases separating them. Germline loops: CDR1 LGHNA, CDR2 YNFKEQ. This CDR3 contains 13 residues. The CDR3 loop reads CASSQDGHWGYTF. CDR3 bases: TGTGCCAGCAGCCAAGATGGCCACTGGGGCTACACCTTC.

This clonotype has ten or more counts. This chain joins TRBV20-1 and TRBJ2-7, with 11 bases matching TRBD2. CDR3 length: 15 amino acids. The V segment lost 3 bases and the J segment 3 bases; nucleotides outside the gene matches: 7. Germline CDR1 is DFQATT and CDR2 is SNEGSKA (reference sequence). This CDR3 reads CSARDRLAGHYEQYF. In nucleotides, the CDR3 is TGCAGTGCTAGGGACCGACTAGCGGGGCACTACGAGCAGTACTTC.

This clonotype was recorded a few times. This chain connects TRBV6-5 to TRBJ2-5; TRBD2 might be the D (5 bases). The CDR3 loop spans 16 amino acids. The germline gives CDR1 MNHEY, CDR2 SVGAGI. Deletions cut 0 bases from V and 5 bases from J, with 16 bases between. Here the CDR3 reads CASSYSMRRLGETQYF. CDR3 nucleotides: TGTGCCAGCAGTTACTCGATGAGGAGGTTGGGGGAGACCCAGTACTTC.

This clonotype occurred many times. The chain employs TRBV7-8 and TRBJ2-2; 8 bases fit TRBD1. J lost 1 base, V lost 5 bases, and 6 bases had no gene match. Germline CDR1 is SGHVS and CDR2 is FQNEAQ. The CDR3 extends over 16 amino acids. DNA of the CDR3: TGTGCCAGCAGCGGCACCGGGACAGGGAACACCGGGGAGCTGTTTTTT. Its translation: CASSGTGTGNTGELFF.

Many counts were recorded for this clonotype. V is TRBV6-5 and J is TRBJ1-2; D uncertain. This CDR3 is built from 12 residues. In germline, CDR1 is MNHEY, CDR2 SVGAGI. Trimming removed 4 bases at V and 4 bases at J, with 7 bases between. CDR3 nucleotide sequence: TGTGCCAGCAGTTTAACAGTCTATGGCTACACCTTC. This gives the protein CASSLTVYGYTF.

This clonotype was picked up many times. The rearrangement uses TRBV28 and TRBJ1-1, with 7 bases matching TRBD1. The junction had 11 bases not matched to a gene; V was cut back by 8 bases and J by 2 bases. The V gene's germline CDR1 is MDHEN and CDR2 SYDVKM. The CDR3 length is 15 residues. CDR3 in DNA: TGTGCCAGCCCTCCCCGGGACAGCGTAAACACTGAAGCTTTCTTT. This codes for CASPPRDSVNTEAFF.

This clonotype has just one count. This may come from a read error, since a much larger clone is one base off. This likely comes from a read error, as the CDR3 has no conserved phenylalanine or tryptophan at its end. The rearrangement links TRBV20-1 to TRBJ2-7, with 9 positions matching TRBD1. Germline V lookup: CDR1 DFQATT, CDR2 SNEGSKA (reference sequence). This CDR3 comprises 14 residues. With 5 bases clipped from V and 4 bases from J, the junction kept 9 bases outside the gene matches. The CDR3 DNA follows: TGCAGTGCTCCCGGACAGGGGAATAGGTACGAGCAGTACCTC. The encoded protein is CSAPGQGNRYEQYL.

This clonotype was seen ten or more times. The chain has TRBV4-1 and TRBJ1-1, with D possibly matching TRBD1 (5 bases). Looked up from germline, CDR1 is MGHRA and CDR2 is YSYEKL. Trimming cost V 1 base and J 6 bases, with 18 bases left between them. The CDR3 has 16 amino acids. The CDR3 is CASSQAAGPRVAEAFF. In DNA, the CDR3 is TGCGCCAGCAGCCAAGCCGCGGGACCCCGAGTGGCTGAAGCTTTCTTT.

The sample holds many counts of this clonotype. V usage is TRBV3-1 and J usage is TRBJ2-7; D is perhaps TRBD1 or TRBD2 (6 bases each). The CDR3 contains 14 residues. Germline CDR1 reads LGHDT; CDR2 reads YNNKEL (reference sequence). V was trimmed by 6 bases and J by 4 bases, leaving 16 bases between them. CDR3 loop: CASSLRGRLYEQYF. For the CDR3, the DNA is TGTGCCAGCAGTCTCCGGGGGCGTCTTTACGAGCAGTACTTC.

Ten or more counts support this clonotype. V and J are TRBV3-1 and TRBJ1-1, with D maybe TRBD1 (6 bases). Germline CDR1 is LGHDT and CDR2 is YNNKEL (reference sequence). This CDR3 is built from 14 residues. The germline V and J ends were trimmed by 4 bases and 1 base, with 10 bases remaining between them. CDR3 in amino acids: CASSRPGQNTEAFF. The CDR3 DNA follows: TGTGCCAGCAGCCGGCCGGGACAGAACACTGAAGCTTTCTTT.

This clonotype was counted at least ten times. The chain uses TRBV27 and TRBJ2-2; a weak D match, TRBD1 (5 bases). The CDR3 spans 16 residues. Germline V gives CDR1 MNHEY, CDR2 SMNVEV (reference sequence). The V end was cut by 3 bases, the J end by 0 bases, with 11 bases between. CDR3 sequence (DNA): TGTGCCAGCAGTTTGAGCAGGGCTCCGAACACCGGGGAGCTGTTTTTT. This translates into CASSLSRAPNTGELFF.

This clonotype was counted ten times or more. The chain is built from TRBV30 and TRBJ1-3, with D possibly being TRBD1 (5 bases). Trimming removed 2 bases from V and 1 base from J, with 9 bases in between. Germline CDR1 GTSNPN, CDR2 SVGIG (reference sequence). CDR3 size: 14 residues. CDR3 in DNA: TGTGCCTGGAGTACGGGGACGTCTGGAAACACCATATATTTT. Translating gives CAWSTGTSGNTIYF.

This clonotype was seen a few times. The chain joins TRBV6-1 to TRBJ2-7; no clear D gene. The germline V gene has CDR1 MNHNS and CDR2 SASEGT. There are 11 residues in the CDR3. The germline V and J ends were trimmed by 6 bases and 2 bases, with 5 bases remaining between them. CDR3 DNA sequence: TGTGCCAGCAGGACAACCTACGAGCAGTACTTC. Translating it yields CASRTTYEQYF.

This clonotype was counted at least ten times. This rearrangement joins TRBV28 to TRBJ2-7; TRBD1 matches 9 bases. V dropped 1 base and J dropped 13; count of bases not matched to a gene: 8. The germline V gene encodes CDR1 MDHEN and CDR2 SYDVKM. CDR3 length: 13 residues. Written as DNA, the CDR3 is TGTGCCAGCAGTTTATTACATGACAGGGGGTTTTACTTC. Its translation is CASSLLHDRGFYF.

The chain joins TRBV20-1 to TRBJ2-7; D is possibly TRBD1 (6 bases). In germline, CDR1 is DFQATT, CDR2 SNEGSKA (reference sequence). This CDR3 is built from 13 residues. The ends were cut back, 4 bases at V and 2 bases at J, with 12 bases in the middle. CDR3 loop: CSANPDSPYEQYF. The DNA for the CDR3 is TGCAGTGCTAATCCGGACAGCCCCTACGAGCAGTACTTC.

This clonotype was seen at least ten times. Since a much larger clone is just one base distant, this may be a read error. The CDR3 coding sequence is TGTGCCAGCAGTTTACGCGTAACTACGAACGCTGAAGCTTTCTTT. It yields the protein CASSLRVTTNAEAFF. This chain uses TRBV27 with TRBJ1-1; D remains ambiguous. Germline loops: CDR1 MNHEY, CDR2 SMNVEV (reference sequence). This CDR3 has 15 amino acids.

For the CDR3, the DNA is TGTGCCACCAGTGAAAACTCGGGTTTGAGGGGCTACACCTTC. Protein: CATSENSGLRGYTF. The chain uses TRBV24-1 and TRBJ1-2; D call uncertain. This CDR3 is 14 amino acids long. The germline V gene has CDR1 KGHDR and CDR2 SFDVKD. Trimming pared 4 bases from V and 8 bases from J, leaving 16 bases between.

This clonotype has at least ten counts. A much larger clone lies one base from this, so it may be a read error. The chain links TRBV20-1 to TRBJ2-7, with D hard to call. V was trimmed by 5 bases and J by 3 bases, leaving 11 bases between them. The CDR3 loop spans 12 amino acids. Germline loops: CDR1 DFQATT, CDR2 SNEGSKA (reference sequence). The CDR3 DNA follows: TGCAGTGCTGTGGAGTCGTTCTACGAGCAGTACTTC. This encodes CSAVESFYEQYF.

This clonotype has more than one count but fewer than ten. This chain links TRBV12-3 or TRBV12-4 with TRBJ1-2, with TRBD1 as a possible D gene (6 bases). V was trimmed by 3 bases and J by 6 bases, leaving 17 bases between them. The CDR3 totals 15 residues. CDR3 in amino acids: CASSLSGRGLDGYTF. The CDR3 bases are TGTGCCAGCAGTTTGTCAGGCAGGGGACTGGATGGCTACACCTTC.

This clonotype was recorded many times. The chain recombines TRBV7-9 with TRBJ2-5; D remains unclear. V was trimmed by 5 bases and J by 4 bases, leaving 11 bases between them. The CDR3 loop spans 13 amino acids. Germline CDR1 SEHNR, CDR2 FQNEAQ (reference sequence). CDR3 residues: CASSPNARETQYF. The CDR3 DNA follows: TGTGCCAGCAGCCCCAACGCGAGAGAGACCCAGTACTTC.